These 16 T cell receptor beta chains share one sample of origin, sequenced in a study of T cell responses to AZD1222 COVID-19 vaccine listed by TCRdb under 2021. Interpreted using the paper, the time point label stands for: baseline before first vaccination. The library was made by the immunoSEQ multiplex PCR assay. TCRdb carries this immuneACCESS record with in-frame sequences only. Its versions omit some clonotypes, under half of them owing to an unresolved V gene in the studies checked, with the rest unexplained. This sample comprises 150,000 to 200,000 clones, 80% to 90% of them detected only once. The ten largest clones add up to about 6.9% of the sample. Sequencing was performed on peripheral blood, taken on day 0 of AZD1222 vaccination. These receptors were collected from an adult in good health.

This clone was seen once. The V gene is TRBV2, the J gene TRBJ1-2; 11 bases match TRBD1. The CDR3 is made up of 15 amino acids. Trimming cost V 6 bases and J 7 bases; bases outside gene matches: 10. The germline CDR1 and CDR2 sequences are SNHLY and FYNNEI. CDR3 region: CASSILGQGVAGYTF. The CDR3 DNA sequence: TGTGCCAGCAGCATTCTGGGACAGGGGGTTGCTGGCTACACCTTC.

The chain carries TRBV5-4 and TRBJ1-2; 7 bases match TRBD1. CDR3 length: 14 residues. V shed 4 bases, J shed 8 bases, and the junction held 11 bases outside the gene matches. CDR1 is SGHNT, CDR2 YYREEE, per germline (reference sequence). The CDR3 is CASSAGTALGGYTF. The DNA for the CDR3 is TGTGCCAGCAGCGCCGGGACAGCTCTGGGCGGCTACACCTTC.

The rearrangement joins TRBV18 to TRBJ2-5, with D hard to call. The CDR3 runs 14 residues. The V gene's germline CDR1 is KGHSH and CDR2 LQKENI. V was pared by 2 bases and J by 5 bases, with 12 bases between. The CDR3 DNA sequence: TGTGCCAGCTCACCAGGGGTGGGTCGGGAGACCCAGTACTTC. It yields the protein CASSPGVGRETQYF. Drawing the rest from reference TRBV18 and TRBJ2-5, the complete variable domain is NAGVMQNPRHLVRRRGQEARLRCSPMKGHSHVYWYRQLPEEGLKFMVYLQKENIIDESGMPKERFSAEFPKEGPSILRIQQVVRGDSAAYFCASSPGVGRETQYFGPGTRLLVL.

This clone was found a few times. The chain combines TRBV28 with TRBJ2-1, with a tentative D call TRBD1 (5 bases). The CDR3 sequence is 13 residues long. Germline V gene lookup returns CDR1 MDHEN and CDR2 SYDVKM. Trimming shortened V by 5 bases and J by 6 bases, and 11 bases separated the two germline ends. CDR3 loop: CASSPTDFNEQFF. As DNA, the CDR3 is TGTGCCAGCAGTCCGACAGACTTCAATGAGCAGTTCTTC. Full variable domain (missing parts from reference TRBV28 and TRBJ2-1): DVKVTQSSRYLVKRTGEKVFLECVQDMDHENMFWYRQDPGLGLRLIYFSYDVKMKEKGDIPEGYSVSREKKERFSLILESASTNQTSMYLCASSPTDFNEQFFGPGTRLTVL.

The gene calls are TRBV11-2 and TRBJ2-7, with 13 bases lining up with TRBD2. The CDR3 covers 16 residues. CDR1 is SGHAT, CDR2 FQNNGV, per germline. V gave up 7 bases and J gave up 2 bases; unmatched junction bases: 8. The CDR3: CASTKAGTSGAYEQYF. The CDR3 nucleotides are TGTGCCAGCACCAAAGCTGGGACTAGCGGGGCCTACGAGCAGTACTTC.

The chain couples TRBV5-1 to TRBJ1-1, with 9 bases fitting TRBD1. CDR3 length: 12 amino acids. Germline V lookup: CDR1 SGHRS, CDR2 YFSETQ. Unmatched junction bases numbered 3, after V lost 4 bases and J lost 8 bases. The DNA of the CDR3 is TGCGCCAGCAGCGCCGGACAGGGGGAAGCTTTCTTT. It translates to CASSAGQGEAFF.

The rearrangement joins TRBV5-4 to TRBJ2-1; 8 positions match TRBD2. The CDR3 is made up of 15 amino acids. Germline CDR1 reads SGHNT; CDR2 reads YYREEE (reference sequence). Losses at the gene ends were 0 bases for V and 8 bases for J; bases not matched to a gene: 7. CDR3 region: CASSLGRGGPDEQFF. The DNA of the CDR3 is TGTGCCAGCAGCTTGGGCCGCGGGGGGCCTGATGAGCAGTTCTTC.

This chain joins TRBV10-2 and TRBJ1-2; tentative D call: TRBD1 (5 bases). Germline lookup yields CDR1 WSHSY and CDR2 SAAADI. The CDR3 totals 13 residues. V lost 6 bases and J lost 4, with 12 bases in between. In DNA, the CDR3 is TGCGCCAGCAGGGGGGGTCGGGGCTATGGCTACACCTTC. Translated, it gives CASRGGRGYGYTF.

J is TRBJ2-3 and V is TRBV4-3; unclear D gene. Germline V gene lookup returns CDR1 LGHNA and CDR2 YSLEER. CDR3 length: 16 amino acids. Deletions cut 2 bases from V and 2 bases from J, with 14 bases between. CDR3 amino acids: CASSQTLGRYTDTQYF. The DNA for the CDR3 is TGCGCCAGCAGCCAAACACTCGGAAGGTACACAGATACGCAGTATTTT.

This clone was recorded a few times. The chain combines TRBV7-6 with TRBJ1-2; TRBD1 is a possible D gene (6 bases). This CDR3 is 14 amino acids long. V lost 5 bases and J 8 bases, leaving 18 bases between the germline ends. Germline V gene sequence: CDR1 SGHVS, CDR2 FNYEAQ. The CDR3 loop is CASSPRAGDWGYTF. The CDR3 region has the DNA TGTGCCAGCAGCCCCCGAGCAGGGGACTGGGGCTACACCTTC. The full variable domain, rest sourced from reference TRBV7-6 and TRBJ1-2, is GAGVSQSPRYKVTKRGQDVALRCDPISGHVSLYWYRQALGQGPEFLTYFNYEAQQDKSGLPNDRFSAERPEGSISTLTIQRTEQRDSAMYRCASSPRAGDWGYTFGSGTRLTVV.

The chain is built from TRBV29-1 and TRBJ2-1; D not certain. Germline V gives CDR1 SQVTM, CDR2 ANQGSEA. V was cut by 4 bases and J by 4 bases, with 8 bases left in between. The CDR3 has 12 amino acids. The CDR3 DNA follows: TGCAGCGTTGCTGGGGATTACAATGAGCAGTTCTTC. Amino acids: CSVAGDYNEQFF.

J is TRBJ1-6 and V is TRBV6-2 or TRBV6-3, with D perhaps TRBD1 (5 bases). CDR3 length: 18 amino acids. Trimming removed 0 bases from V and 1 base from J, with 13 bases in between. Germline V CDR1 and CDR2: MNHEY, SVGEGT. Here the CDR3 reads CASSYSRTRQSYNSPLHF. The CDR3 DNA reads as TGTGCCAGCAGTTACTCGAGGACAAGGCAGTCCTATAATTCACCCCTCCACTTT.

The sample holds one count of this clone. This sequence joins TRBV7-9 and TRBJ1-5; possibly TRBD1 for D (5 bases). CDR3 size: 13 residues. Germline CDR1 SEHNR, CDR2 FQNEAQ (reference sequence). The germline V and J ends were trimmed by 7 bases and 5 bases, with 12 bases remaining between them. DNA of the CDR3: TGTGCCAGCACTACGGGGACGGATCAGCCCCAGCATTTT. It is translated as CASTTGTDQPQHF.

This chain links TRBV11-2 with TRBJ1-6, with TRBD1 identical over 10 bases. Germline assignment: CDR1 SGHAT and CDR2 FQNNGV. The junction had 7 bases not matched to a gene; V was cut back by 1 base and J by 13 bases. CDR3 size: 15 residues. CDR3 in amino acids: CASSLVFGQGGPLHF. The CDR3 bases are TGTGCCAGCAGCTTAGTCTTCGGACAGGGGGGCCCCCTCCACTTT.

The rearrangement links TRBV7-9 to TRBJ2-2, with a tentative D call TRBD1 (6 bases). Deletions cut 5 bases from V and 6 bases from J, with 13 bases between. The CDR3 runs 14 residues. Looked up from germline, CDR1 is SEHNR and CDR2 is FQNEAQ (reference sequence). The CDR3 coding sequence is TGTGCCAGCAGCCCAGACAGGTTGGCCGGGGAGCTGTTTTTT. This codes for CASSPDRLAGELFF.

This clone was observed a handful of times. The CDR3 spells CASSTLPLTLPNTEAFF. The CDR3 DNA reads as TGTGCCAGTAGTACCCTCCCCTTGACACTACCAAACACTGAAGCTTTCTTT. The J gene is TRBJ1-1, the V gene TRBV19; D not resolved. This CDR3 comprises 17 residues. Deletions cut 4 bases from V and 2 bases from J, with 20 bases between. Germline CDR1 and CDR2: LNHDA and SQIVND (reference sequence).